This T cell receptor beta chain was captured in a study of T cell responses to AZD1222 COVID-19 vaccine. With V trimmed by 8 bases and J by 4 bases, 9 bases remained unmatched. Germline V gene sequence: CDR1 MNHEY, CDR2 SVGAGI. The CDR3 is made up of 15 amino acids. This clone was detected only a few times. The antigen remains unidentified. General study results and limits: The sample set comprised mostly white British donors with more females, and clonal diversity was possibly underestimated. Spike as a whole was targeted by vaccine-associated CD4 TCRs, dominant at 160-218 and 743-854.

Clones were read by immunoSEQ multiplex PCR, and TCRdb kept only the in-frame ones, dropping some. The sample includes about 120,000 clones, approximately 90% seen only once; the top ten take around 10%. This clonotype originated in an adult in good health. The chain employs TRBV6-5 and TRBJ1-5, with TRBD1 identical over 9 bases. The material sequenced was peripheral blood, taken on day 0 of MenACWY control vaccination. The CDR3 DNA follows: TGTGCCAGCTCCGCGGGACAGGGCTTTAATCAGCCCCAGCATTTT. Its translation is CASSAGQGFNQPQHF.